This TCR beta chain was sequenced during a study of T cell responses to AZD1222 COVID-19 vaccine. Study-level points and caveats: CD4 TCRs associated with vaccination spanned spike, dominating at 160-218 and 743-854. The sample set comprised mostly white British donors with more females, and clonal diversity was possibly underestimated. Breadth and depth of Spike-specific TCRs rose after two AZD1222 doses.

As regards this clone: The target antigen is unknown.

V gave up 3 bases and J gave up 3 bases, with 7 bases separating them. Germline V gene sequence: CDR1 SGHVS, CDR2 FQNEAQ. The CDR3 runs 13 residues. Libraries were prepared by immunoSEQ multiplex PCR; TCRdb keeps only in-frame clonotypes and omits some of them. The sample lists roughly 120,000 clones, 93% seen once, with approximately 3% in the top ten. The TCR comes from an adult in good health. Material: peripheral blood, obtained on day 0 of AZD1222 vaccination. This chain joins TRBV7-8 and TRBJ2-3; D may be TRBD1 (6 bases). As DNA, the CDR3 is TGTGCCAGCAGCTTTGGACAGACAGATACGCAGTATTTT. This gives the protein CASSFGQTDTQYF.